This TCR beta chain was recovered during a study of T-cell reconstitution after alpha-beta-depleted transplantation in children. Unique molecular identifiers tagged the TCRbeta library. Each CDR3 protein gets one entry after TCRdb re-called the PCR reads with MiXCR. Among 250,000 to 400,000 distinct CDR3 sequences listed, around 25% were seen once. Germline loops: CDR1 MDHEN, CDR2 SYDVKM. This CDR3 region has 14 residues. V lost 3 bases and J 4 bases, leaving 12 bases between the germline ends. This clonotype turned up a few times. J is TRBJ1-2 and V is TRBV28; the D is unclear. Specimen: PBMCs, mostly from graft donor cells, collected 180 days after TCRalphabeta/CD19-depleted stem cell transplant. The clonotype comes from a male patient under 18 who had a stem cell transplant for acute lymphoblastic leukemia, so the T cells may come from the graft donor. Here the CDR3 DNA reads TGTGCCAGCAGTTTGGTCGGAATATCCTATGGCTACACCTTC. Translating it yields CASSLVGISYGYTF.